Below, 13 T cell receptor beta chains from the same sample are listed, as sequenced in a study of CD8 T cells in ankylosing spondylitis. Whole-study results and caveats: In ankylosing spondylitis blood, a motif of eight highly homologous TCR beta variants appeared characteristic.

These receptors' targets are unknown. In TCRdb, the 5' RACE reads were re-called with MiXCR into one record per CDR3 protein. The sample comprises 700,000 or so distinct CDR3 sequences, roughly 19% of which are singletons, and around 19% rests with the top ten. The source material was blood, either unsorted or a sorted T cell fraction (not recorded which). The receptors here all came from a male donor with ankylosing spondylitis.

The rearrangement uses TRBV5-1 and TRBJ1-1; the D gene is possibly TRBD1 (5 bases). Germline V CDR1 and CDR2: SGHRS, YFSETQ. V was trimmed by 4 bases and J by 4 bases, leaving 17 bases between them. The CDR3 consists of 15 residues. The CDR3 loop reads CASSPGGGGSTEAFF. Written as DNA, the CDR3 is TGCGCCAGCAGCCCCGGCGGCGGGGGAAGCACTGAAGCTTTCTTT.

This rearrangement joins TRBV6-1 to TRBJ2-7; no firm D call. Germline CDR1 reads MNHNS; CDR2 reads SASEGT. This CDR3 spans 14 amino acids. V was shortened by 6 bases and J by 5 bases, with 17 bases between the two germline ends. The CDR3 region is CASSQAQTIDEQYF. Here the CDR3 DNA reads TGTGCCAGCAGCCAGGCCCAAACTATTGACGAGCAGTACTTC.

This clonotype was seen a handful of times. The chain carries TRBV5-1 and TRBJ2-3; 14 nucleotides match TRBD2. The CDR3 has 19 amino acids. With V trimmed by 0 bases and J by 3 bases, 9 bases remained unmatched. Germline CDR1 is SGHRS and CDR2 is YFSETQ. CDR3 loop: CASSLGTSGGYPLTDTQYF. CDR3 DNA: TGCGCCAGCAGCTTGGGGACTAGCGGGGGGTACCCGTTGACAGATACGCAGTATTTT.

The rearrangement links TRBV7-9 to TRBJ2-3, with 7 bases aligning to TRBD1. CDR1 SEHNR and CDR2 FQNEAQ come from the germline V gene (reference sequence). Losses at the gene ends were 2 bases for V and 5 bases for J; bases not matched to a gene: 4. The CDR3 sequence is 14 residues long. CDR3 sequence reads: CASSLSQGVDTQYF. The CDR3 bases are TGTGCCAGCAGCTTAAGCCAGGGGGTAGATACGCAGTATTTT.

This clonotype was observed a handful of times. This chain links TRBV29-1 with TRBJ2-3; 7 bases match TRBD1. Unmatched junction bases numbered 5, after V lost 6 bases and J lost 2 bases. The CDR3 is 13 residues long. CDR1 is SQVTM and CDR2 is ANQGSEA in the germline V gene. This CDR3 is CSVVDRDTDTQYF. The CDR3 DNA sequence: TGCAGCGTCGTAGACAGGGACACAGATACGCAGTATTTT.

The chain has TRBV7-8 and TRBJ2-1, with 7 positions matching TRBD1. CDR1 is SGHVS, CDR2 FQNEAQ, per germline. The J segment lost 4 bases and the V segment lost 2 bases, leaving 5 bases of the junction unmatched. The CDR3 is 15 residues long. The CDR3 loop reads CASSLWVDRYNEQFF. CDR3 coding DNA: TGTGCCAGCAGCTTATGGGTGGACAGGTACAATGAGCAGTTCTTC.

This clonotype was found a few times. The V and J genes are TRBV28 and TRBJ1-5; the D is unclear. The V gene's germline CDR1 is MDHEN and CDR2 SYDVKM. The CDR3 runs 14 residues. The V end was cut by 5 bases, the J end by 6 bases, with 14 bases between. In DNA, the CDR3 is TGTGCCAGCAGTACCGAAAGTTCAGGTCAGCCCCAGCATTTT. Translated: CASSTESSGQPQHF. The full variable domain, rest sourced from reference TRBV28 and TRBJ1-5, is DVKVTQSSRYLVKRTGEKVFLECVQDMDHENMFWYRQDPGLGLRLIYFSYDVKMKEKGDIPEGYSVSREKKERFSLILESASTNQTSMYLCASSTESSGQPQHFGDGTRLSIL.

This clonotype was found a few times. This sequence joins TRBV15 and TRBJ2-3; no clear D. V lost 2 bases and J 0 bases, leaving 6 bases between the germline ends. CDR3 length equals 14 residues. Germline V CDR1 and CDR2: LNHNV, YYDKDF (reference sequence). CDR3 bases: TGTGCCACCAGCAGACCCGACAGCACAGATACGCAGTATTTT. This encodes CATSRPDSTDTQYF.

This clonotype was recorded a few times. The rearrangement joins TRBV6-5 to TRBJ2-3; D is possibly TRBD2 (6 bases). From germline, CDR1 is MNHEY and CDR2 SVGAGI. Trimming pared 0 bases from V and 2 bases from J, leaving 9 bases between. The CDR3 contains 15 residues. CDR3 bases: TGTGCCAGCAGTTACTCTACGGGAGCCACAGATACGCAGTATTTT. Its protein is CASSYSTGATDTQYF.

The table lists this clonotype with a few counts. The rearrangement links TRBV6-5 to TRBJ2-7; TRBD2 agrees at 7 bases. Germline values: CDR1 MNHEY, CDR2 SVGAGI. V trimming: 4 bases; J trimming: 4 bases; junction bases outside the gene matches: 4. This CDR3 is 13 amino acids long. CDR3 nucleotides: TGTGCCAGCAGTTTCCTCGGGGGGTACGAGCAGTACTTC. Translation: CASSFLGGYEQYF.

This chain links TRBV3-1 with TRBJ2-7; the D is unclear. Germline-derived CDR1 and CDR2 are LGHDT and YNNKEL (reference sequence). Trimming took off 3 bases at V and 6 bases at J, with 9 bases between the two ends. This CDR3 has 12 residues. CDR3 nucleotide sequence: TGTGCCAGCAGCCATCGATTAGCCGAGCAGTACTTC. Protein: CASSHRLAEQYF.

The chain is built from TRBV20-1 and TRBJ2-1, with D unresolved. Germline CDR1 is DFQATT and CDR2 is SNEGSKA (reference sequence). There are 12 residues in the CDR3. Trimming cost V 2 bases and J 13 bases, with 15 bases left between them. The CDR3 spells CSARRTDGKQFF. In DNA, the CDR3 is TGCAGTGCTAGACGTACGGATGGGAAACAGTTCTTC.

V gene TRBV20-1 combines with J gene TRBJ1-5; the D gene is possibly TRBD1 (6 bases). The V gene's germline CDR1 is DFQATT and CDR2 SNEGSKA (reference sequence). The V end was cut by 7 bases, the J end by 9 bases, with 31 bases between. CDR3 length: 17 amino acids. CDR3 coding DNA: TGCAGTGTAATACAGGGAACCCAAAGGAAATCAAACATGCCCCAGCATTTT. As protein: CSVIQGTQRKSNMPQHF.